Shown below are 5 T cell receptor beta chains from a single sample sequenced in a study of regulatory T cells in long-lasting Graves disease. According to the study, TCR beta libraries were built with iRepertoire HTBI primers and CDR3-region Arm-PCR. TCRdb used MiXCR to reprocess the multiplex PCR reads, holding one entry per CDR3 protein. The repertoire holds 350,000 to 500,000 distinct CDR3 sequences, with 14% as singletons. Noted time point: newly diagnosed GD, antithyroid drugs for less than 3 months. With RNA extracted from PBMCs as input, the TCR library was made. The sample also formed part of further work on T cells in Graves' hyperthyroidism and ophthalmopathy.

The sample in question was peripheral blood mononuclear cells (PBMCs), obtained at new diagnosis, from a patient treated with antithyroid drugs. Every receptor here comes from a woman between 45 and 60 years old with Graves disease.

This clonotype was counted at least ten times. V usage is TRBV12-3 or TRBV12-4 and J usage is TRBJ1-1; D perhaps matches TRBD1 (6 bases). V lost 10 bases and J 5 bases, leaving 20 bases between the germline ends. The CDR3 has 14 residues. This CDR3 is CATSRGGGWTEAFF. The CDR3 coding sequence is TGTGCCACCTCGAGGGGGGGGGGTTGGACTGAAGCTTTCTTT.

This clonotype was picked up many times. The J gene is TRBJ2-7, the V gene TRBV29-1, with a weak D call TRBD2 (6 bases). Trimming shortened V by 0 bases and J by 7 bases, and 13 bases separated the two germline ends. The germline V gene has CDR1 SQVTM and CDR2 ANQGSEA. This CDR3 comprises 13 residues. CDR3: CSVEDLGGGEQYF. The CDR3 bases are TGCAGCGTTGAAGATCTCGGGGGAGGTGAGCAGTACTTC.

This clonotype occurred many times. This chain links TRBV3-1 with TRBJ2-3; TRBD2 agrees at 14 bases. The CDR3 is made up of 19 amino acids. From germline, CDR1 is LGHDT and CDR2 YNNKEL (reference sequence). V lost 5 bases to trimming and J lost 2 bases; unmatched junction nucleotides: 12. The CDR3 is CASSSLLPGLAGATDTQYF. As DNA, the CDR3 is TGTGCCAGCAGCTCACTCCTCCCGGGACTAGCGGGAGCCACAGATACGCAGTATTTT.

This clonotype was seen many times. V and J are TRBV24-1 and TRBJ2-1; 12 nucleotides align to TRBD2. CDR1 and CDR2 from the germline V gene are KGHDR and SFDVKD. The CDR3 loop spans 17 amino acids. J was trimmed by 5 bases and V by 3 bases; bases with no gene match: 7. CDR3 residues: CATSDDSSGRADNEQFF. In nucleotides, the CDR3 is TGTGCCACCAGTGATGACTCTAGCGGGAGGGCCGACAATGAGCAGTTCTTC.

The sample holds a few counts of this clonotype. The gene calls are TRBV9 and TRBJ2-7; TRBD2 agrees at 7 bases. V lost 4 bases, J lost 4 bases, and 11 bases stayed unmatched. Germline assignment: CDR1 SGDLS and CDR2 YYNGEE. The CDR3 consists of 15 residues. The CDR3 spells CASSTGAGSGYEQYF. The CDR3 nucleotides read TGTGCCAGCAGCACAGGAGCGGGATCGGGATACGAGCAGTACTTC.